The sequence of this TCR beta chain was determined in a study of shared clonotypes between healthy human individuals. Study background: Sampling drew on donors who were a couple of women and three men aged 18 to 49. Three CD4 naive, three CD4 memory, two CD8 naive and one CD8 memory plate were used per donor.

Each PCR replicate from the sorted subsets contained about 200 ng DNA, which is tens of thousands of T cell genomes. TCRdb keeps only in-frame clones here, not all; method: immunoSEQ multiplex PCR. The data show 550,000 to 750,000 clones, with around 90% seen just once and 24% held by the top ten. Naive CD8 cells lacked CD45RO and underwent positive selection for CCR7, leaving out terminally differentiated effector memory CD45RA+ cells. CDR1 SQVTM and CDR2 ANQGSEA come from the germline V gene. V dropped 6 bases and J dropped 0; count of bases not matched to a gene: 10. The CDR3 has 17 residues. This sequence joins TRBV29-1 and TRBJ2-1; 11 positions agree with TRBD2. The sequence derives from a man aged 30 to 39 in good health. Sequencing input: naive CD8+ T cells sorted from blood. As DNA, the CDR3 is TGCAGCGTAACCGGGACTAGCGGATTCTCCTCCTACAATGAGCAGTTCTTC. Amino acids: CSVTGTSGFSSYNEQFF.